The TCR beta chain under discussion was sequenced for a study of blood T cells in healthy people across ages. Primed by a sample-barcoded 5' primer and a J-beta primer mix, a second PCR proceeded for about 7 to 11 cycles. A single record per CDR3 protein comes from TCRdb applying MiXCR to the 5' RACE reads. This sample yields hundreds of thousands of distinct CDR3 sequences, of which roughly 44% are seen a single time; nearly 20% belongs to the top ten. The sequencing input was blood. The sequence was obtained from a man aged 60 to 69 in good health.

The CDR3 region is CASRRQGRGGGNTIYF. CDR3 coding DNA: TGTGCCAGCAGACGACAGGGTAGAGGGGGCGGAAACACCATATATTTT. The chain couples TRBV28 to TRBJ1-3, with 7 bases aligning to TRBD1. CDR1 and CDR2 (germline): MDHEN, SYDVKM. The CDR3 consists of 16 residues. Losses at the gene ends were 6 bases for V and 4 bases for J; bases not matched to a gene: 12.